What follows are 28 T cell receptor beta chains derived from one specimen sequenced in a study of blood T cell repertoires in COVID-19. Some clones are missing from TCRdb's copy, which holds only in-frame ones; the method was immunoSEQ multiplex PCR. The sample records nearly 200,000 clones, about 80% being singletons. Sequenced: peripheral blood. These receptors all come from a human donor with acute or convalescent COVID-19. The donor label of this sample is uncertain.

The chain couples TRBV29-1 to TRBJ1-2, with TRBD1 matching over 7 bases. Per germline, CDR1 SQVTM and CDR2 ANQGSEA. The CDR3 is 13 amino acids. With V trimmed by 4 bases and J by 2 bases, 4 bases remained unmatched. CDR3 DNA: TGCAGCGTTGGACAGGGTGTCAACTATGGCTACACCTTC. Translating gives CSVGQGVNYGYTF.

The genes are TRBV30 and TRBJ1-2; TRBD1 might be the D (5 bases). Germline assignment: CDR1 GTSNPN and CDR2 SVGIG (reference sequence). Trimming removed 0 bases from V and 3 bases from J, with 8 bases in between. This CDR3 contains 13 residues. The DNA for the CDR3 is TGTGCCTGGAGTGTTATGGGGCACTATGGCTACACCTTC. Its protein product is CAWSVMGHYGYTF.

This clone was counted a few times. The chain employs TRBV6-5 and TRBJ2-2; 7 positions match TRBD1. Per the germline V gene, CDR1 is MNHEY and CDR2 is SVGAGI. CDR3 length equals 15 residues. V dropped 6 bases and J dropped 6; count of bases not matched to a gene: 10. CDR3 protein: CASRGTARGPGELFF. The CDR3 coding sequence is TGTGCCAGCAGGGGGACAGCCAGAGGTCCCGGGGAGCTGTTTTTT.

V usage is TRBV18 and J usage is TRBJ2-2, with D tentatively TRBD1 (6 bases). V dropped 4 bases and J dropped 0 bases, with 15 bases sitting between them. The germline V gene encodes CDR1 KGHSH and CDR2 LQKENI. The CDR3 runs 17 residues. CDR3 amino acids: CASSLSPGTTNTGELFF. CDR3 nucleotide sequence: TGTGCCAGCTCACTCTCCCCCGGGACAACGAACACCGGGGAGCTGTTTTTT.

This clone showed up just once. The J gene is TRBJ2-7, the V gene TRBV14; 11 bases are a match to TRBD1. The CDR3 consists of 16 residues. The V gene end was trimmed by 6 bases and the J gene end by 4 bases; junction bases not matched to a gene: 11. CDR1 and CDR2 (germline): SGHDN, FVKESK. CDR3 residues: CASRLPGQGAGYEQYF. For the CDR3, the DNA is TGTGCCAGCAGACTTCCTGGACAGGGGGCCGGATACGAGCAGTACTTC.

J is TRBJ2-7 and V is TRBV3-1 (or the pseudogene TRBV3-2), with D possibly being TRBD1 (6 bases). With 3 bases removed from V and 3 bases from J, the gap between germline ends came to 9 bases. The CDR3 extends over 13 amino acids. Germline CDR1 is LGHDT and CDR2 is YNNKEL (reference sequence). The CDR3 is CASSHRGGYEQYF. The CDR3 DNA is TGTGCCAGCAGCCACAGGGGCGGCTACGAGCAGTACTTC.

The chain combines TRBV7-9 with TRBJ2-1, with a tentative D call TRBD2 (5 bases). The length of the CDR3 is 15 residues. V was pared by 5 bases and J by 7 bases, with 18 bases between. Germline loops: CDR1 SEHNR, CDR2 FQNEAQ (reference sequence). Here the CDR3 reads CASSPERTLRNEQFF. Here the CDR3 DNA reads TGTGCCAGCAGCCCCGAGCGGACCCTGAGAAATGAGCAGTTCTTC.

The chain combines TRBV2 with TRBJ1-2, with a weak D call TRBD1 (5 bases). Germline V gives CDR1 SNHLY, CDR2 FYNNEI. The CDR3 totals 13 residues. V dropped 6 bases and J dropped 6 bases, with 14 bases sitting between them. In DNA, the CDR3 is TGTGCCAGCAGGGGGGGACGGCAAGATGGCTACACCTTC. Its protein is CASRGGRQDGYTF.

The chain uses TRBV9 and TRBJ2-5; 10 nucleotides match TRBD2. Germline V lookup: CDR1 SGDLS, CDR2 YYNGEE. The CDR3 length is 16 residues. The V gene end was trimmed by 2 bases and the J gene end by 5 bases; junction bases not matched to a gene: 9. The CDR3 sequence is CASSVGSGRSTETQYF. The CDR3 DNA reads TGTGCCAGCAGCGTTGGTAGCGGGAGGTCAACGGAGACCCAGTACTTC.

The chain couples TRBV9 to TRBJ2-5, with 11 bases identical to TRBD1. The V and J ends lost 4 bases and 2 bases, in that order; junction bases with no gene match: 13. The germline V gene encodes CDR1 SGDLS and CDR2 YYNGEE. This CDR3 is built from 18 residues. CDR3 sequence: CASSSGQGGGSSQETQYF. DNA for the CDR3: TGTGCCAGCAGCTCGGGACAGGGGGGAGGTAGTTCACAAGAGACCCAGTACTTC.

The CDR3 DNA sequence: TGCGCCAGCAGCCAGGACAGGTCGAAGAATTCACCCCTCCACTTT. It encodes CASSQDRSKNSPLHF. The chain links TRBV4-1 to TRBJ1-6, with 7 bases aligning to TRBD1. The germline V gene encodes CDR1 MGHRA and CDR2 YSYEKL. CDR3 length equals 15 residues. The V and J ends lost 3 bases and 7 bases, in that order; junction bases with no gene match: 6.

The count of this clone is one. The chain recombines TRBV19 with TRBJ2-1; possible D gene TRBD1, 6 bases. From germline, CDR1 is LNHDA and CDR2 SQIVND (reference sequence). The CDR3 covers 15 residues. Trimming took off 5 bases at V and 6 bases at J, with 17 bases between the two ends. CDR3 sequence reads: CASSLVRDTFNEQFF. In DNA form, the CDR3 reads TGTGCCAGTAGTCTAGTCCGGGACACTTTCAATGAGCAGTTCTTC.

This sequence joins TRBV27 and TRBJ1-6; the match to TRBD1 covers 9 bases. Germline values: CDR1 MNHEY, CDR2 SMNVEV (reference sequence). Losses at the gene ends were 3 bases for V and 9 bases for J; bases not matched to a gene: 6. The CDR3 spans 15 residues. CDR3 in DNA: TGTGCCAGCAGTTTTGGGGACAGGGTAGGTTCACCCCTCCACTTT. Protein: CASSFGDRVGSPLHF.

This chain uses TRBV5-1 with TRBJ1-6; D is possibly TRBD1 (6 bases). The CDR3 is made up of 15 amino acids. V was shortened by 0 bases and J by 7 bases, with 11 bases between the two germline ends. Germline V lookup: CDR1 SGHRS, CDR2 YFSETQ. CDR3 amino acids: CASSLGQVGNSPLHF. The CDR3 region has the DNA TGCGCCAGCAGCTTGGGACAGGTGGGGAATTCACCCCTCCACTTT.

The chain is built from TRBV7-2 and TRBJ1-5; 9 bases map to TRBD1. J was trimmed by 4 bases and V by 1 base; bases with no gene match: 2. Per germline, CDR1 SGHTA and CDR2 FQGNSA. The CDR3 contains 15 residues. Written as DNA, the CDR3 is TGTGCCAGCAGCTTAGACAGGGGGCTGAATCAGCCCCAGCATTTT. It yields the protein CASSLDRGLNQPQHF.

This chain joins TRBV21-1 and TRBJ2-1; the D call of TRBD2 is as the table states it, not checked on the DNA. TRBV21-1 is a pseudogene. There are 16 residues in the CDR3. As DNA, the CDR3 is TGTGCCAGCAGCAAAGTGGGCGGGAGCTCCTACAATGAGCAGTTCTTC. Amino acids: CASSKVGGSSYNEQFF.

The chain's CDR3 is CASSLTALGDEQFF. CDR3 nucleotides: TGTGCCAGCAGTTTAACGGCCCTCGGGGATGAGCAGTTCTTC. The chain uses TRBV27 and TRBJ2-1, with TRBD2 as a possible D gene (5 bases). Looked up from germline, CDR1 is MNHEY and CDR2 is SMNVEV (reference sequence). V was pared by 2 bases and J by 8 bases, with 13 bases between. This CDR3 has 14 residues.

V is TRBV27 and J is TRBJ2-1, with D tentatively TRBD1 (5 bases). Germline V gives CDR1 MNHEY, CDR2 SMNVEV (reference sequence). The CDR3 is made up of 16 amino acids. Deletions cut 1 base from V and 3 bases from J, with 13 bases between. CDR3 region: CASSLWGQGNYNEQFF. In nucleotides, the CDR3 is TGTGCCAGCAGTTTATGGGGTCAGGGCAACTACAATGAGCAGTTCTTC.

The chain combines TRBV24-1 with TRBJ2-2, with 8 bases fitting TRBD1. The CDR3 covers 16 residues. V shed 4 bases, J shed 5 bases, and the junction held 8 bases outside the gene matches. Germline values: CDR1 KGHDR, CDR2 SFDVKD. CDR3 protein: CATSDPGQGWTGELFF. CDR3 nucleotide sequence: TGTGCCACCAGTGACCCCGGACAGGGATGGACCGGGGAGCTGTTTTTT.

Remarks on this clone: Sequence at one end of the junction differs from germline and may be a read error. The chain couples TRBV28 to TRBJ1-1, with a tentative D call TRBD1 (6 bases). In germline, CDR1 is MDHEN, CDR2 SYDVKM. This CDR3 spans 14 amino acids. CDR3 in DNA: TGTGCCAGCAGTGTATGGACAGATAACACTGAAGCTTTCTTT. Residues: CASSVWTDNTEAFF.

The V call is TRBV19, the J call TRBJ1-5; D perhaps matches TRBD1 (5 bases). CDR1 is LNHDA and CDR2 is SQIVND in the germline V gene (reference sequence). V dropped 3 bases and J dropped 1 base, with 19 bases sitting between them. CDR3 length equals 18 residues. The CDR3 DNA follows: TGTGCCAGTAGTATCCTCACCGGGGGAGGAGGGAGCAATCAGCCCCAGCATTTT. It specifies CASSILTGGGGSNQPQHF. Full variable domain (rest looked up from reference TRBV19 and TRBJ1-5): DGGITQSPKYLFRKEGQNVTLSCEQNLNHDAMYWYRQDPGQGLRLIYYSQIVNDFQKGDIAEGYSVSREKKESFPLTVTSAQKNPTAFYLCASSILTGGGGSNQPQHFGDGTRLSIL.

The genes are TRBV7-6 and TRBJ2-2; 8 nucleotides match TRBD2. The V gene's germline CDR1 is SGHVS and CDR2 FNYEAQ. This CDR3 is built from 18 residues. V shed 4 bases, J shed 0 bases, and the junction held 10 bases outside the gene matches. CDR3 DNA sequence: TGTGCCAGCAGCTCCCCCAGGCCGGGACTAGCGAACACCGGGGAGCTGTTTTTT. Encoded protein: CASSSPRPGLANTGELFF. The variable domain in full, completed from reference TRBV7-6 and TRBJ2-2, reads GAGVSQSPRYKVTKRGQDVALRCDPISGHVSLYWYRQALGQGPEFLTYFNYEAQQDKSGLPNDRFSAERPEGSISTLTIQRTEQRDSAMYRCASSSPRPGLANTGELFFGEGSRLTVL.

A single count supports this clone. DNA for the CDR3: TGCGCCAGCAGCTTGGTCGGCGGTACCTACGAGCAGTACTTC. Protein: CASSLVGGTYEQYF. The V gene is TRBV5-1, the J gene TRBJ2-7; D remains ambiguous. V dropped 0 bases and J dropped 2 bases, with 9 bases sitting between them. CDR3 size: 14 residues. CDR1 is SGHRS, CDR2 YFSETQ, per germline.

This chain connects TRBV9 to TRBJ1-2, with 7 positions matching TRBD1. CDR1 is SGDLS, CDR2 YYNGEE, per germline. The CDR3 loop spans 13 amino acids. V dropped 0 bases and J dropped 8; count of bases not matched to a gene: 4. The CDR3 nucleotides are TGTGCCAGCAGCGTAGGAGGGGGCGAGGGCTACACCTTC. This gives the protein CASSVGGGEGYTF.

Only a few counts were recorded for this clone. This chain joins TRBV16 and TRBJ1-1; 9 bases match TRBD1. The germline gives CDR1 KGHSY, CDR2 FQNENV. The CDR3 spans 16 residues. V lost 0 bases to trimming and J lost 4 bases; unmatched junction nucleotides: 6. CDR3 sequence reads: CASSQSVGQGPTEAFF. The CDR3 DNA reads as TGTGCCAGCAGCCAATCGGTCGGACAGGGGCCCACTGAAGCTTTCTTT.

V gene TRBV6-1 combines with J gene TRBJ1-1; D ambiguous. Germline values: CDR1 MNHNS, CDR2 SASEGT. The V gene lost 3 bases and the J gene lost 0 bases, with 11 bases spanning the gap. The CDR3 is made up of 15 amino acids. Written as DNA, the CDR3 is TGTGCCAGCAGTGACGGAAGTACTATGAACACTGAAGCTTTCTTT. Its protein product is CASSDGSTMNTEAFF.

V is TRBV24-1 and J is TRBJ2-3; 11 nucleotides line up with TRBD2. Germline V gene sequence: CDR1 KGHDR, CDR2 SFDVKD. The CDR3 totals 13 residues. The trim removed 9 bases at V and 4 bases at J, leaving 2 bases unmatched. The CDR3 region is CATLAGGSDTQYF. The CDR3, as DNA: TGTGCCACCTTAGCGGGAGGGTCAGATACGCAGTATTTT.

The CDR3 DNA follows: TGCGCCAGCAGCTTGGGGACAGGCGGTAACACCATATATTTT. Residues: CASSLGTGGNTIYF. The rearrangement links TRBV5-1 to TRBJ1-3; TRBD1 matches 7 bases. This CDR3 is built from 14 residues. CDR1 is SGHRS, CDR2 YFSETQ, per germline. V lost 0 bases to trimming and J lost 7 bases; unmatched junction nucleotides: 4.